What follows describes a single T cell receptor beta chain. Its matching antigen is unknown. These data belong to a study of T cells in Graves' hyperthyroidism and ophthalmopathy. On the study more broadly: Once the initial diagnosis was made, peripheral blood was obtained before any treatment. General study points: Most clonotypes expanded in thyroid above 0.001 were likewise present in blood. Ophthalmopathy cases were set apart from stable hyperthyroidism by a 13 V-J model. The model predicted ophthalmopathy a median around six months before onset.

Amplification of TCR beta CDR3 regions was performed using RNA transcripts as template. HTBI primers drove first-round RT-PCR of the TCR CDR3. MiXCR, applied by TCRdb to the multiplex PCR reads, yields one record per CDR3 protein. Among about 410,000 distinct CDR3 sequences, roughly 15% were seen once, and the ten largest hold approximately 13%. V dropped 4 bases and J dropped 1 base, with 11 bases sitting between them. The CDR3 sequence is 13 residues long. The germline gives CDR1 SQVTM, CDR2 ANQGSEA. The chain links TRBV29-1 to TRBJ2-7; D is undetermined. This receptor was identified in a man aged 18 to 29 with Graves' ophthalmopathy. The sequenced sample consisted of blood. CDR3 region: CSVAGILSYEQYF. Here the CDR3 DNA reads TGCAGCGTTGCGGGTATTTTATCCTACGAGCAGTACTTC.